Listed below are T cell receptor beta chains from one sample, sequenced in a study of shared clonotypes between healthy human individuals. This table comes from immunoSEQ multiplex PCR, and its TCRdb copy is limited to in-frame clones, with some not included. This table holds roughly 1,500,000 clones, around 98% found once. Sequenced sample: naive CD4+ T cells sorted from blood. The receptors derive from a man aged 30 to 45 in good health. Each CDR3 is given without its conserved first and last residue.

cdr3_length,j_call,v_call,cdr3_aa
17,TRBJ2-3,TRBV4-2,ASSQDNRRLAGSTDTQY
11,TRBJ2-5,TRBV29-1,SVALGPQATQY
15,TRBJ2-3,TRBV11-2,ASSFQGLAGSTDTQY
13,TRBJ2-7,TRBV5-8,ASSLLVGQGYEQY
11,TRBJ2-5,TRBV10-3,AISGGYQETQY
12,TRBJ2-7,TRBV6-5,ASSYFYSSYEQY
14,TRBJ2-3,TRBV5-1,ASSLRLAGGKDTQY
12,TRBJ1-1,TRBV5-1,ASSLVTEGGEAF
13,TRBJ2-7,TRBV7-2,ASSLSVGGPFEQY
11,TRBJ2-7,TRBV6-1,ASNPSGTYEQY
9,TRBJ2-7,TRBV6-1,ASGRRDEQY
13,TRBJ1-1,TRBV15,ATRRDSSVNTEAF
14,TRBJ1-1,TRBV5-4,ASRKGQGAMNTEAF
12,TRBJ1-1,TRBV18,ASSPQSRSTEAF
14,TRBJ2-1,TRBV2,ARQGIWGNSVLEQF
15,TRBJ1-5,TRBV27,ASSSAPGVGLNQPQH
14,TRBJ2-1,TRBV7-3,ASSSPRESTNNEQF
13,TRBJ2-1,TRBV11-2,ASSLEPSSYNEQF
11,TRBJ2-7,TRBV7-3,ASSPGGGREQY
11,TRBJ1-2,TRBV29-1,SVAGDPSGGYT
12,TRBJ2-1,TRBV7-7,ASSPYGSHNEQF
11,TRBJ2-7,TRBV5-1,ASSAGQGGEQY
14,TRBJ2-1,TRBV4-3,ASSPGVGLGYNEQF
14,TRBJ1-4,TRBV28,ASSQSLGATNEKLF
16,TRBJ2-4,TRBV7-2,ASSLGLAGAKAKNIQY
15,TRBJ1-2,TRBV19,ASSPRARQTVHYGYT
10,TRBJ1-2,TRBV10-3,AISEPGAGYT
13,TRBJ1-4,TRBV28,ASSDPTVRDEKLF
14,TRBJ1-1,TRBV19,ASSPRTISPNTEAF
12,TRBJ2-7,TRBV13,ASSPGTVSYEQY
17,TRBJ1-2,TRBV5-3,ARSYAGDRTSGRWLGYT
16,TRBJ2-7,TRBV7-2,ASSQSGGVGGWFREQY
13,TRBJ2-6,TRBV18,ASSLTGSGANVLT
11,TRBJ1-2,TRBV13,ASSTRYSAGYT
11,TRBJ1-4,TRBV6-1,ASRGQGEEKLF
14,TRBJ2-2,TRBV18,ASSYLVAIGSGELF
12,TRBJ2-3,TRBV5-6,ASSFGRPENTQY
14,TRBJ2-3,TRBV18,ASSPKAGVAADTQY
11,TRBJ1-2,TRBV14,ASSSDRVNGYT
17,TRBJ2-1,TRBV2,ASMGTSGNWGGAYNEQF